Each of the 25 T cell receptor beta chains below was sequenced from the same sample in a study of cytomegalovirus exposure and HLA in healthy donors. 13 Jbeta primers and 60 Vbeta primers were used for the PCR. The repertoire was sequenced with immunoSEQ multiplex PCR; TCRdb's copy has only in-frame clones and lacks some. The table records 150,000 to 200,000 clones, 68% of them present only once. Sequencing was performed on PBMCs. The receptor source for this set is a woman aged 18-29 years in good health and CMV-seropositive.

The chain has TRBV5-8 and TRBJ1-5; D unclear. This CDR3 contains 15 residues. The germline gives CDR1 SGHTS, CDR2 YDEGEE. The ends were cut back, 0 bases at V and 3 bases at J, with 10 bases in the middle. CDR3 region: CASSLATEYNQPQHF. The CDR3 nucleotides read TGTGCCAGCAGCTTGGCTACAGAGTACAATCAGCCCCAGCATTTT. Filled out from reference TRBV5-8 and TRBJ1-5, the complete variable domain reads EAGVTQSPTHLIKTRGQQATLRCSPISGHTSVYWYQQALGLGLQFLLWYDEGEERNRGNFPPRFSGRQFPNYSSELNVNALELEDSALYLCASSLATEYNQPQHFGDGTRLSIL.

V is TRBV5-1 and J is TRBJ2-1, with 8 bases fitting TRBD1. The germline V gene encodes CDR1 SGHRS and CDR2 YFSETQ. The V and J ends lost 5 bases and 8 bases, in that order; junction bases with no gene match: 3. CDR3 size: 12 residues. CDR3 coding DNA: TGCGCCAGCAGAAAGACAGGGGATGAGCAGTTCTTC. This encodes CASRKTGDEQFF.

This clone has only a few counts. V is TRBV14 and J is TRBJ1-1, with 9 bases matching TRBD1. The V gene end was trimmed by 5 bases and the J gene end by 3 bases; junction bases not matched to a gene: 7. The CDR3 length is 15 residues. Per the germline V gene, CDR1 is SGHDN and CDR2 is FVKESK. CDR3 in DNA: TGTGCCAGCAGCTTCGGGACAGGGAAACACACTGAAGCTTTCTTT. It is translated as CASSFGTGKHTEAFF.

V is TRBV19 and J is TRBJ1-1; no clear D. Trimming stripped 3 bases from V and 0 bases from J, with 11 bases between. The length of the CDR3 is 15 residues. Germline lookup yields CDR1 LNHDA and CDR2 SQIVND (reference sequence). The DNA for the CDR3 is TGTGCCAGTAGTATGGGCTCAGCCCTGAACACTGAAGCTTTCTTT. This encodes CASSMGSALNTEAFF.

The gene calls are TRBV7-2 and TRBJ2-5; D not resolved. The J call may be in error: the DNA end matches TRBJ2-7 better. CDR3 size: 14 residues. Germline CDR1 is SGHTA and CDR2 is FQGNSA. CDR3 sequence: CASPVVTHSYEQYF. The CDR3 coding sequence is TGTGCCAGCCCTGTTGTGACACATTCCTACGAGCAGTACTTC.

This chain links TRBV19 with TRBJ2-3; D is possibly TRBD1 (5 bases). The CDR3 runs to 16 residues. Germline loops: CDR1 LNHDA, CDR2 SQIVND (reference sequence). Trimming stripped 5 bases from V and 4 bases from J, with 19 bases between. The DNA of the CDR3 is TGTGCCAGTAGTCGCCCTCGATCTGTAGGGGCAGATACGCAGTATTTT. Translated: CASSRPRSVGADTQYF.

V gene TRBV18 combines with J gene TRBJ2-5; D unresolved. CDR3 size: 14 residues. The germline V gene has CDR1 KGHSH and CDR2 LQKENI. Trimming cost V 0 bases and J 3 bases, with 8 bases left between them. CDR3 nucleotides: TGTGCCAGCTCACCACCGTCCCCTGAAGAGACCCAGTACTTC. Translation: CASSPPSPEETQYF.

The CDR3 loop is CASSFFRGDSPLHF. The CDR3 DNA is TGTGCCAGCAGCTTTTTCCGGGGTGATTCACCCCTCCACTTT. This sequence joins TRBV7-2 and TRBJ1-6; D uncertain. This CDR3 is 14 amino acids long. CDR1 is SGHTA and CDR2 is FQGNSA in the germline V gene. V gave up 3 bases and J gave up 8 bases, with 11 bases separating them.

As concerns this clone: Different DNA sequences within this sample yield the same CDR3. This chain's CDR3 is CASRRDRTANYGYTF. The CDR3 nucleotides read TGTGCCAGCAGAAGGGACAGAACCGCCAATTATGGCTACACCTTC. The rearrangement joins TRBV6-1 to TRBJ1-2, with 7 bases lining up with TRBD1. Germline lookup yields CDR1 MNHNS and CDR2 SASEGT. The CDR3 has 15 amino acids. With 6 bases clipped from V and 5 bases from J, the junction kept 12 bases outside the gene matches.

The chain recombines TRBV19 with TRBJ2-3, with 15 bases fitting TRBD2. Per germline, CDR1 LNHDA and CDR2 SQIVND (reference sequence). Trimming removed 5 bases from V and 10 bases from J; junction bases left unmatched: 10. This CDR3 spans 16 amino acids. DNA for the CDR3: TGTGCCAGTAGTGGATCGGGACTAGCGGGGGGTTCATCGCAGTATTTT. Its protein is CASSGSGLAGGSSQYF.

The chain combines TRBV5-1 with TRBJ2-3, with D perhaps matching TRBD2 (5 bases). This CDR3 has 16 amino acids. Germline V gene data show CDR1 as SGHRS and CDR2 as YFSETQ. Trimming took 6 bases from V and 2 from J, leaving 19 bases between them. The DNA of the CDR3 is TGCGCCAGCAAGGAGGCGCGGGTGGCGAACACAGATACGCAGTATTTT. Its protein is CASKEARVANTDTQYF.

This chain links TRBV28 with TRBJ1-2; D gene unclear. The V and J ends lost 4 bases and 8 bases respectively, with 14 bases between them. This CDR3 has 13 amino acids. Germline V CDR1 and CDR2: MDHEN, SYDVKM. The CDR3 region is CASSSTTFLGYTF. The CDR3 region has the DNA TGTGCCAGCAGTTCTACCACGTTCTTAGGCTACACCTTC.

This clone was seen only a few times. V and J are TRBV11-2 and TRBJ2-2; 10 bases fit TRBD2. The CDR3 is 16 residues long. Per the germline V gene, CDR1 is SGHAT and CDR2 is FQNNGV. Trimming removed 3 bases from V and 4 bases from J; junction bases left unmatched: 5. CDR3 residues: CASSFGIAGGTGELFF. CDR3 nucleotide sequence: TGTGCCAGCAGCTTCGGGATAGCGGGAGGCACCGGGGAGCTGTTTTTT. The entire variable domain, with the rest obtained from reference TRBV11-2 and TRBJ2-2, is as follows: EAGVAQSPRYKIIEKRQSVAFWCNPISGHATLYWYQQILGQGPKLLIQFQNNGVVDDSQLPKDRFSAERLKGVDSTLKIQPAKLEDSAVYLCASSFGIAGGTGELFFGEGSRLTVL.

CDR3 in DNA: TGTGCCAGCAGCCAAGATCTTAGAAGAAATGAGCAGTTCTTC. Its protein is CASSQDLRRNEQFF. The J gene is TRBJ2-1, the V gene TRBV4-2; D unclear. This CDR3 region has 14 residues. V was cut by 0 bases and J by 7 bases, with 10 bases left in between. From germline, CDR1 is LGHNA and CDR2 YNFKEQ.

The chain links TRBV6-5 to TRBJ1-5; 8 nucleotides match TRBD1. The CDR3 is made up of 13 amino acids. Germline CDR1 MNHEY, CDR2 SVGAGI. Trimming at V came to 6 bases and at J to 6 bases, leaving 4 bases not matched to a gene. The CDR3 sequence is CASRQGAGQPQHF. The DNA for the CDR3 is TGTGCCAGCAGGCAGGGGGCGGGTCAGCCCCAGCATTTT.

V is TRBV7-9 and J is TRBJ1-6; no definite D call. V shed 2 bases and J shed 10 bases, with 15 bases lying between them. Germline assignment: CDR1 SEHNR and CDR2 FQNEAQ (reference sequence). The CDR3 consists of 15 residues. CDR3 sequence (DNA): TGTGCCAGCAGCTTAACGTTAGGAGTCGGCTCACCCCTCCACTTT. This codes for CASSLTLGVGSPLHF.

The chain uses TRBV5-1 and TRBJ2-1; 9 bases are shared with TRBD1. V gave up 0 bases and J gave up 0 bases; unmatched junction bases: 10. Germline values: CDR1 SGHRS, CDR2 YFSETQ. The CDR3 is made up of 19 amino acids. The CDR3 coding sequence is TGCGCCAGCAGCTTGGTATCGCCGGACAGGGGAAGCTCCTACAATGAGCAGTTCTTC. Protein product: CASSLVSPDRGSSYNEQFF.

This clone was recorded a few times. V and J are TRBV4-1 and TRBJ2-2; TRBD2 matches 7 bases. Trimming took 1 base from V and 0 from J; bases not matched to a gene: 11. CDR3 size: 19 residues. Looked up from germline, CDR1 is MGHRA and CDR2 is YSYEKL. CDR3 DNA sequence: TGCGCCAGCAGCCAAGGCTGGGACTACTATACACCGAACACCGGGGAGCTGTTTTTT. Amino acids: CASSQGWDYYTPNTGELFF.

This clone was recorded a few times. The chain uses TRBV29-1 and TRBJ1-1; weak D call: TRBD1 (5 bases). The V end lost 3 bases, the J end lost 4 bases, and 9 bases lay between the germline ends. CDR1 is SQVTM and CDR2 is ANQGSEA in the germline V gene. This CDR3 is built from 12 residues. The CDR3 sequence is CSVDRGGTEAFF. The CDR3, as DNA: TGCAGCGTTGATAGGGGTGGCACTGAAGCTTTCTTT. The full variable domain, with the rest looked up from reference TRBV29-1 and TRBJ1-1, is SAVISQKPSRDICQRGTSLTIQCQVDSQVTMMFWYRQQPGQSLTLIATANQGSEATYESGFVIDKFPISRPNLTFSTLTVSNMSPEDSSIYLCSVDRGGTEAFFGQGTRLTVV.

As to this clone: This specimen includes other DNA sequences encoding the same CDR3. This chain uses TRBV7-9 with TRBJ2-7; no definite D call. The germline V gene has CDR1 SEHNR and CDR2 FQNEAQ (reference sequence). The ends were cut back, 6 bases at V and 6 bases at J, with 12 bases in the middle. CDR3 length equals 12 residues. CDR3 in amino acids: CASSPGVGEQYF. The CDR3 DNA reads TGTGCCAGCAGTCCAGGTGTGGGCGAGCAGTACTTC. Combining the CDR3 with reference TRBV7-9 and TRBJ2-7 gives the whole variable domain DTGVSQNPRHKITKRGQNVTFRCDPISEHNRLYWYRQTLGQGPEFLTYFQNEAQLEKSRLLSDRFSAERPKGSFSTLEIQRTEQGDSAMYLCASSPGVGEQYFGPGTRLTVT.

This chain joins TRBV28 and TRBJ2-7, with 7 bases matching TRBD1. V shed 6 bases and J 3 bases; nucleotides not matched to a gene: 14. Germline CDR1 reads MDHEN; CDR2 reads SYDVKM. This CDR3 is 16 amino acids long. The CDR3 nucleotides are TGTGCCAGCAGCCCGTCAATTGACAGGGTCGGCTACGAGCAGTACTTC. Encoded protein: CASSPSIDRVGYEQYF.

As DNA, the CDR3 is TGTGCCAGCAGCTCCGGGACAGAGTACACCGGGGAGCTGTTTTTT. Translated: CASSSGTEYTGELFF. The chain employs TRBV11-2 and TRBJ2-2, with TRBD1 matching 7 bases. The V gene end was trimmed by 4 bases and the J gene end by 3 bases; junction bases not matched to a gene: 5. The CDR3 runs 15 residues. The V gene's germline CDR1 is SGHAT and CDR2 FQNNGV.

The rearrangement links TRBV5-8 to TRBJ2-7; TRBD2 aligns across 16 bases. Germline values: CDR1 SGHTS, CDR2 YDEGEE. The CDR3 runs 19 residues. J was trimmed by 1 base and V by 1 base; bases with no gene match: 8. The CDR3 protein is CASSLFYGTSGRGSYEQYF. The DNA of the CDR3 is TGTGCCAGCAGCTTGTTTTACGGGACTAGCGGGAGGGGTTCCTACGAGCAGTACTTC. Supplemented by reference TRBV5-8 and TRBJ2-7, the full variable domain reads EAGVTQSPTHLIKTRGQQATLRCSPISGHTSVYWYQQALGLGLQFLLWYDEGEERNRGNFPPRFSGRQFPNYSSELNVNALELEDSALYLCASSLFYGTSGRGSYEQYFGPGTRLTVT.

The CDR3 loop reads CASSLLAGTGPYEQYF. CDR3 coding DNA: TGTGCCAGCAGCTTGCTAGCCGGGACAGGTCCCTACGAGCAGTACTTC. The V gene is TRBV11-2, the J gene TRBJ2-7, with 8 positions matching TRBD1. Looked up from germline, CDR1 is SGHAT and CDR2 is FQNNGV. The V gene end was trimmed by 3 bases and the J gene end by 2 bases; junction bases not matched to a gene: 9. There are 16 residues in the CDR3.

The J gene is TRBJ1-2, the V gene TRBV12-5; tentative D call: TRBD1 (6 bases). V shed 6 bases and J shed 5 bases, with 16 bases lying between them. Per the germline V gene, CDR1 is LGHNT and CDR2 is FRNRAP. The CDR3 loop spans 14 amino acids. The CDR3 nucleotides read TGTGCTAGTGGAATACCGGGACACCCTTATGGCTACACCTTC. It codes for CASGIPGHPYGYTF.